These 24 T cell receptor beta chains originate from one sample sequenced in a study of CD8 T cells in Susac syndrome. RNA amounts of roughly 0.5 to 1 ug underwent reverse transcription with random hexamers. TCRdb ran MiXCR on the immunoSEQ multiplex PCR reads and lists one entry per CDR3 protein. The sample has hundreds of thousands of distinct CDR3 sequences; 80% to 90% are singletons. The source material was CD8+ T cells from PBMCs. Receptors were obtained from a human donor with multiple sclerosis.

The chain uses TRBV7-6 and TRBJ2-7; D gene uncertain. Trimming took off 5 bases at V and 7 bases at J, with 12 bases between the two ends. CDR1 and CDR2 from the germline V gene are SGHVS and FNYEAQ. This CDR3 spans 12 amino acids. CDR3 DNA: TGTGCCAGCAGCACCGTGGCCAGGGAGCAGTACTTC. It encodes CASSTVAREQYF.

CDR3 sequence (DNA): TGTGCCAGCAGCCATTGGCGGGGGAGGCACGAAAAACTGTTTTTT. Protein product: CASSHWRGRHEKLFF. The chain combines TRBV14 with TRBJ1-4; D perhaps matches TRBD1 (5 bases). The CDR3 spans 15 residues. V was shortened by 3 bases and J by 8 bases, with 16 bases between the two germline ends. CDR1 SGHDN and CDR2 FVKESK come from the germline V gene.

The chain links TRBV25-1 to TRBJ2-5, with TRBD2 identical over 10 bases. The J segment lost 4 bases and the V segment lost 4 bases, leaving 9 bases of the junction unmatched. The CDR3 is 16 amino acids. Germline assignment: CDR1 MGHDK and CDR2 SYGVNS. The chain's CDR3 is CASSGQKAGGGETQYF. CDR3 coding DNA: TGTGCCAGCAGTGGCCAAAAAGCGGGGGGGGGAGAGACCCAGTACTTC. Looking up the rest from reference TRBV25-1 and TRBJ2-5 gives the full variable domain: EADIYQTPRYLVIGTGKKITLECSQTMGHDKMYWYQQDPGMELHLIHYSYGVNSTEKGDLSSESTVSRIRTEHFPLTLESARPSHTSQYLCASSGQKAGGGETQYFGPGTRLLVL.

Comments on this clonotype: Likely a read error: the CDR3 ends without its conserved phenylalanine or tryptophan. The rearrangement joins TRBV11-2 to TRBJ2-7; a weak D match, TRBD1 (5 bases). V gave up 5 bases and J gave up 4 bases, with 18 bases separating them. Germline CDR1 reads SGHAT; CDR2 reads FQNNGV. The CDR3 extends over 15 amino acids. The CDR3 nucleotides are TGTGCCAGCAGCCCTGTATTCTACAGGAGTTACGAGCAGTACATC. Residues: CASSPVFYRSYEQYI.

This clonotype was counted between two and nine times. DNA of the CDR3: TGTGCCAGTAGTATAGTCGGCGGAACCTACGAGCAGTACTTC. Amino acids: CASSIVGGTYEQYF. This chain uses TRBV19 with TRBJ2-7; unclear D gene. With 1 base removed from V and 2 bases from J, the gap between germline ends came to 9 bases. Germline CDR1 LNHDA, CDR2 SQIVND (reference sequence). The CDR3 contains 14 residues. Looking up the rest from reference TRBV19 and TRBJ2-7 gives the full variable domain: DGGITQSPKYLFRKEGQNVTLSCEQNLNHDAMYWYRQDPGQGLRLIYYSQIVNDFQKGDIAEGYSVSREKKESFPLTVTSAQKNPTAFYLCASSIVGGTYEQYFGPGTRLTVT.

The gene calls are TRBV7-9 and TRBJ2-1; weak D call: TRBD2 (6 bases). The CDR3 loop spans 16 amino acids. Germline CDR1 is SEHNR and CDR2 is FQNEAQ (reference sequence). Trimming took 1 base from V and 4 from J, leaving 14 bases between them. The CDR3 nucleotides are TGTGCCAGCAGCTTAGATAGCGGTGGACAATACAATGAGCAGTTCTTC. Translation gives CASSLDSGGQYNEQFF.

This clonotype has just a few counts. This chain uses TRBV6-5 with TRBJ2-7, with D unresolved. In germline, CDR1 is MNHEY, CDR2 SVGAGI. Trimming stripped 5 bases from V and 0 bases from J, with 11 bases between. This CDR3 comprises 14 residues. CDR3 loop: CASSHRTDSYEQYF. In DNA form, the CDR3 reads TGTGCCAGCAGTCACCGGACGGACTCCTACGAGCAGTACTTC.

The V call is TRBV28, the J call TRBJ1-2; D is uncertain. Germline V gene lookup returns CDR1 MDHEN and CDR2 SYDVKM. This CDR3 contains 11 residues. The V end lost 7 bases, the J end lost 4 bases, and 7 bases lay between the germline ends. The CDR3 protein is CASIGVYGYTF. DNA of the CDR3: TGTGCCAGCATCGGAGTCTATGGCTACACCTTC.

This chain links TRBV24-1 with TRBJ2-5, with D unresolved. CDR3 size: 13 residues. Germline V gene sequence: CDR1 KGHDR, CDR2 SFDVKD. V lost 1 base and J 3 bases, leaving 5 bases between the germline ends. The CDR3 nucleotides read TGTGCCACCAGTGATTTCTCGGAAGAGACCCAGTACTTC. As protein: CATSDFSEETQYF.

The chain employs TRBV28 and TRBJ2-2; either TRBD1 or TRBD2 may fit D (5 bases each). The V gene lost 6 bases and the J gene lost 7 bases, with 18 bases spanning the gap. The CDR3 spans 15 residues. The germline gives CDR1 MDHEN, CDR2 SYDVKM. CDR3 sequence: CASSILWGSVGELFF. In DNA, the CDR3 is TGTGCCAGCAGCATCCTTTGGGGGTCGGTCGGGGAGCTGTTTTTT.

CDR3 protein: CAISEAGLNTEAFF. The CDR3, as DNA: TGTGCCATCAGTGAGGCAGGGTTGAACACTGAAGCTTTCTTT. V gene TRBV10-3 combines with J gene TRBJ1-1, with D perhaps TRBD1 (5 bases). Per germline, CDR1 ENHRY and CDR2 SYGVKD. The CDR3 has 14 residues. V was shortened by 2 bases and J by 0 bases, with 7 bases between the two germline ends.

The chain employs TRBV7-9 and TRBJ1-5; D possibly corresponds to TRBD1 (6 bases). Germline V lookup: CDR1 SEHNR, CDR2 FQNEAQ (reference sequence). The V and J ends lost 0 bases and 6 bases respectively, with 15 bases between them. The CDR3 is 16 residues long. CDR3 residues: CASSLAETGQAQPQHF. CDR3 nucleotide sequence: TGTGCCAGCAGCTTAGCAGAAACAGGGCAAGCTCAGCCCCAGCATTTT.

V gene TRBV6-1 combines with J gene TRBJ2-5; D is undetermined. V was trimmed by 5 bases and J by 4 bases, leaving 17 bases between them. The germline V gene has CDR1 MNHNS and CDR2 SASEGT. The CDR3 contains 15 residues. Here the CDR3 reads CASSNRAGNLETQYF. The CDR3 DNA sequence: TGTGCCAGCAGTAATCGGGCCGGCAACCTAGAGACCCAGTACTTC.

This clonotype was seen once. The chain joins TRBV19 to TRBJ2-2; D may match TRBD1 or TRBD2 (6 bases each). The CDR3 is 16 residues long. Trimming shortened V by 5 bases and J by 7 bases, and 20 bases separated the two germline ends. The germline V gene encodes CDR1 LNHDA and CDR2 SQIVND (reference sequence). In nucleotides, the CDR3 is TGTGCCAGTAGTCTTGCCGAGACTAGGGGACACGGGGAGCTGTTTTTT. This encodes CASSLAETRGHGELFF.

The chain couples TRBV5-6 to TRBJ2-1; a weak D match, TRBD2 (6 bases). The V end was cut by 0 bases, the J end by 5 bases, with 15 bases between. CDR1 is SGHDT and CDR2 is YYEEEE in the germline V gene. The CDR3 covers 16 residues. CDR3 in DNA: TGTGCCAGCAGCTTGGGGGCGGGGAGCCGGGACAATGAGCAGTTCTTC. This sequence encodes CASSLGAGSRDNEQFF.

The rearrangement links TRBV5-1 to TRBJ1-1, with TRBD1 matching 10 bases. CDR1 is SGHRS and CDR2 is YFSETQ in the germline V gene. V trimming: 3 bases; J trimming: 1 base; junction bases outside the gene matches: 9. The CDR3 extends over 17 amino acids. The CDR3 region is CASSSAGTGATNTEAFF. CDR3 DNA sequence: TGCGCCAGCAGCTCCGCAGGGACAGGGGCGACGAACACTGAAGCTTTCTTT.

This rearrangement joins TRBV7-3 to TRBJ2-5; tentative D call: TRBD1 (7 bases). V gave up 5 bases and J gave up 3 bases, with 16 bases separating them. This CDR3 comprises 15 residues. The germline V gene encodes CDR1 SGHTA and CDR2 FQGTGA. CDR3 in DNA: TGTGCCAGCAGCCAGGGGGGTCTTCGCAAAGAGACCCAGTACTTC. The encoded protein is CASSQGGLRKETQYF.

The V and J genes are TRBV3-1 and TRBJ1-2; D remains ambiguous. The CDR3 totals 15 residues. Germline CDR1 is LGHDT and CDR2 is YNNKEL (reference sequence). V was trimmed by 4 bases and J by 4 bases, leaving 16 bases between them. The CDR3 region is CASSPSWEGSYGYTF. The CDR3 DNA follows: TGTGCCAGCAGCCCCTCTTGGGAGGGAAGCTATGGCTACACCTTC.

V usage is TRBV20-1 and J usage is TRBJ2-7, with D perhaps matching TRBD2 (5 bases). Germline V gene data show CDR1 as DFQATT and CDR2 as SNEGSKA (reference sequence). Trimming left V 6 bases short and J 7 bases short, with 16 bases between. CDR3 length: 12 residues. CDR3 DNA sequence: TGCAGTGCGAGGACTCGCGATTGGGAGCAGTACTTC. Translation gives CSARTRDWEQYF.

This clonotype was counted many times. The rearrangement links TRBV5-6 to TRBJ1-1, with D unresolved. Trimming stripped 5 bases from V and 3 bases from J, with 8 bases between. Per germline, CDR1 SGHDT and CDR2 YYEEEE. The CDR3 is 12 amino acids. The CDR3 DNA reads TGTGCCAGCAGTTTAGGTGACACTGAAGCTTTCTTT. Amino acid sequence: CASSLGDTEAFF.

The chain has TRBV29-1 and TRBJ1-2; TRBD1 aligns across 9 bases. The V gene end was trimmed by 4 bases and the J gene end by 6 bases; junction bases not matched to a gene: 9. Germline assignment: CDR1 SQVTM and CDR2 ANQGSEA. This CDR3 has 14 amino acids. CDR3 loop: CSVGDPGQGNGYTF. The DNA of the CDR3 is TGCAGCGTTGGTGATCCCGGACAGGGGAATGGCTACACCTTC.

This clonotype was found a few times. V usage is TRBV7-6 and J usage is TRBJ2-5; D call uncertain. CDR3 size: 15 residues. The ends were cut back, 5 bases at V and 4 bases at J, with 17 bases in the middle. Germline CDR1 and CDR2: SGHVS and FNYEAQ. As DNA, the CDR3 is TGTGCCAGCAGCGTAAAGGCCACCAGGAGAGAGACCCAGTACTTC. Its translation is CASSVKATRRETQYF.

The chain carries TRBV3-1 and TRBJ2-4, with 11 bases aligning to TRBD2. Trimming cost V 2 bases and J 3 bases; bases outside gene matches: 9. Germline CDR1 reads LGHDT; CDR2 reads YNNKEL (reference sequence). The CDR3 contains 18 residues. CDR3 protein: CASSQPILAGEDKNIQYF. The CDR3, as DNA: TGTGCCAGCAGCCAACCCATACTAGCGGGAGAGGACAAAAACATTCAGTACTTC.

The chain combines TRBV27 with TRBJ1-1; D might be TRBD1 (5 bases). Deletions cut 6 bases from V and 1 base from J, with 12 bases between. This CDR3 is 14 amino acids long. The V gene's germline CDR1 is MNHEY and CDR2 SMNVEV (reference sequence). CDR3 protein: CASSEGESNTEAFF. DNA of the CDR3: TGTGCCAGCAGCGAAGGGGAGTCGAACACTGAAGCTTTCTTT.